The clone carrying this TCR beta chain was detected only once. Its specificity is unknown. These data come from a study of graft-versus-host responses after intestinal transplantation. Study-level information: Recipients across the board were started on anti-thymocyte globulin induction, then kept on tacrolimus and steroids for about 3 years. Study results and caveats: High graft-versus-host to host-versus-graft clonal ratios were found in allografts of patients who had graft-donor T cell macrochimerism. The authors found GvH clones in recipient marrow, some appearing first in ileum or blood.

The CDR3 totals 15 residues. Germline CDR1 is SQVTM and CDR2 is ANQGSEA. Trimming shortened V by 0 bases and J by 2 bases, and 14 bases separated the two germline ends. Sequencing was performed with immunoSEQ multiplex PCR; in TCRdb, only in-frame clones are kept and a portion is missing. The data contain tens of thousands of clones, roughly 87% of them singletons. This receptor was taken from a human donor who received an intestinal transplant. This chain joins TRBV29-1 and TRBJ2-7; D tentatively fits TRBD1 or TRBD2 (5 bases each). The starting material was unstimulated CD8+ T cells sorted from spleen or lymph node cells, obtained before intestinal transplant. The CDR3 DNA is TGCAGCGTTGAAGATCGGGGCGGAATTACCTACGAGCAGTACTTC. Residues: CSVEDRGGITYEQYF.